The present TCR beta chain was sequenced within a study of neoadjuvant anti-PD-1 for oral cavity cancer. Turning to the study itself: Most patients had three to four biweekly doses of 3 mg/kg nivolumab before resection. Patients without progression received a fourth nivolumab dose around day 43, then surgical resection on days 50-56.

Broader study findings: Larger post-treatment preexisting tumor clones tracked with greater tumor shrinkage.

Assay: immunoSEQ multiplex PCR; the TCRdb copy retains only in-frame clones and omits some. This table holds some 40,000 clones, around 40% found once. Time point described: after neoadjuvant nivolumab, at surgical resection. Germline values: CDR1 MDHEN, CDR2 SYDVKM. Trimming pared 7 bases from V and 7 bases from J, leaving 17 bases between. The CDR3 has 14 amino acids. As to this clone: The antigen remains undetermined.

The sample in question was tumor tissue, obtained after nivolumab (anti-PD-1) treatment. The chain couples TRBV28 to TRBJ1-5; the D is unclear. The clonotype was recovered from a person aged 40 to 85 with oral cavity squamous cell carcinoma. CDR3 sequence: CASTKMGFEQPQHF. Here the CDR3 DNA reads TGTGCCAGCACCAAAATGGGGTTCGAGCAGCCCCAGCATTTT.